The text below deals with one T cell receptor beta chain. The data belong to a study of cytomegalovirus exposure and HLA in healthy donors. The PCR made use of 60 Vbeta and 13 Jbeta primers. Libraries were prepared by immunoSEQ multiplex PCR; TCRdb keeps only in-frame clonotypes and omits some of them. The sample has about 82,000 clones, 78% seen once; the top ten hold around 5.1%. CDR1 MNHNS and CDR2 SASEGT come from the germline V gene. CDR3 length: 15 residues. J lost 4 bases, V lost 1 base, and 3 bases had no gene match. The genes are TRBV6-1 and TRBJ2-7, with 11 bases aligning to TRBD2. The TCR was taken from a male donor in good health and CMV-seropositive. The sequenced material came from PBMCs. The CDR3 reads CASSEGLAGTYEQYF. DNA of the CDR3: TGTGCCAGCAGTGAAGGACTAGCGGGAACTTACGAGCAGTACTTC.